The following is a T cell receptor (beta chain) sequence with its context. It has no known antigen specificity. Qualities for individual bases were not recorded, and no much larger clone is one base off. Per the germline V gene, WSHSY is the CDR1 and SAAADI is the CDR2. V was cut back by 8 bases and J by 6 bases, leaving a gap of 15 bases between them. From its cysteine to its phenylalanine, the CDR3 spans 13 amino acids. The read is trimmed to its CDR3 DNA, 39 bases read in frame from base 1. Genomic DNA was isolated from the sorted cells so that the TCRbeta CDR3 region could be sequenced. TCRbeta CDR3 regions were sequenced using the immunoSEQ Assay. TCRdb holds this immuneACCESS table with in-frame rearrangements only. Some clones are missing; in checked studies, unresolved V genes explain under half, and the rest has no known cause. The table for this sample lists 40,000 or so clones; 85% to 90% of them were counted only once. Of the sample, roughly a third falls within the top ten clones.

Patients with a history of autoimmune disease or receiving systemic immunosuppression were excluded from the trial. Peripheral blood for TCR sequencing was collected from all dose cohorts at baseline, on cycle 4 day 1, and on cycle 7 day 1. The samples were taken from a phase I, first-in-human, multicenter, open-label dose-escalation trial of ivuxolimab. Adults with locally advanced or metastatic melanoma, renal cell carcinoma, hepatocellular carcinoma or head and neck squamous cell carcinoma were enrolled in the trial. Before TCR sequencing, CD4+ and CD8+ T cells were separately sorted from peripheral blood. This sample is part of a study of OX40 agonist ivuxolimab in advanced cancers. In terms of the full investigation: Ivuxolimab was a fully human IgG2 agonistic monoclonal antibody targeting the costimulatory receptor OX40 (CD134). Prior anti-PD-1, anti-PD-L1 or anti-CTLA-4 therapy was permitted, and checkpoint inhibitors had been received by less than 45% of dose-escalation patients. The paper covers the monotherapy dose-escalation part of the phase I ivuxolimab trial, which included N ≈ 50 patients. The dose-escalation cohort was about 86% male with a mean age of approximately 60 years, ranging from roughly 20 to 80. Intravenous ivuxolimab was administered to patients every 2 weeks at six dose levels: 0.01, 0.1, 0.3, 1.5, 3 and 10 mg/kg. Of the roughly 50 dose-escalation patients, hepatocellular carcinoma was present in approximately 20, melanoma in approximately 15, renal cell carcinoma in 9 and head and neck cancer in 9. Three dose-escalation patients achieved partial responses, one with hepatocellular carcinoma and two with cutaneous melanoma. Peripheral TCRbeta sequencing was intended to test whether TCR sequence diversity was altered and clonal T-cell expansion was caused by ivuxolimab. Overall study outcomes, separate from this receptor: At doses from 0.1 to 3.0 mg/kg, clonal expansion was seen in both CD4+ and CD8+ blood T cells between baseline and week 6. After ivuxolimab, CD8+ T cells had more expanded clones than CD4+ T cells on average. The antigen specificity of the peripheral T cells that underwent clonal expansion was not determined. In partial responders in the 0.1-3.0 mg/kg groups, normalized peripheral clonal expansion was found to be among the lowest, especially among CD8+ T cells. Low levels of normalized T-cell clonal expansion were also seen in some nonresponding patients.

Rearrangement joined TRBV10-2 to TRBJ2-3, with TRBD1 perhaps the D gene, on 5 matching bases. This specimen was CD4+ or CD8+ T cells sorted from blood, taken in a trial of the OX40 agonist ivuxolimab. This receptor was obtained from an adult with an advanced solid tumor such as melanoma, head and neck, liver or kidney cancer. The CDR3 protein is CASSRQGGDTQYF. Here is the DNA: TGCGCCAGCTCTCGGCAGGGTGGCGATACGCAGTATTTT.